Listed below are T cell receptor beta chains from one sample, sequenced in a study of Ad26.COV2.S vaccination and SARS-CoV-2 variants. TCRdb's table, derived via immunoSEQ multiplex PCR, lists solely in-frame clones and lacks some. In the table there are some 420,000 clones, roughly 90% of which are singletons. The sequenced sample was peripheral blood, obtained in a trial of Ad26.COV2.S vaccine versus placebo. All receptors come from a person aged 18-60 years who received the Ad26.COV2.S COVID-19 vaccine or a placebo. Each CDR3 is given with its conserved first and last residue. A D gene is named only where the DNA matches it firmly. Clone size is shown for a subset of rows, as once, few, many or a class of expanded clone.

>TRBD1|TRBV7-9|NA|TRBJ1-1
TGTGCCAGCAGCTTAGAACAGGGGGCGCGCACTGAAGCTTTCTTT
CASSLEQGARTEAFF
>NA|TRBV7-9|NA|TRBJ1-3
TGTGCCAGCAGCCCAAGAGGGAAGGGCTCTGGAAACACCATATATTTT
CASSPRGKGSGNTIYF
>NA|TRBV3-1/TRBV3-2|NA|TRBJ2-1
TGTGCCAGCAGCCAAGACTTCTGGGAAGACAATGAGCAGTTCTTC
CASSQDFWEDNEQFF
>NA|TRBV28|NA|TRBJ1-2
TGTGCCAGCAGCCCACCGGCAGGGAGCTACGTAGGCGGCTACACCTTC
CASSPPAGSYVGGYTF
>NA|TRBV6-5|NA|TRBJ1-4
TGTGCCAGCAGTTACGCCCAAAAGGAGATCAAACTGTTTTTT
CASSYAQKEIKLFF
>TRBD2|TRBV11-2|NA|TRBJ2-3
TGTGCCAGCAGCCCGCCGGGACTAGCGGGGACAGATACGCAGTATTTT
CASSPPGLAGTDTQYF
>NA|TRBV3-1/TRBV3-2|NA|TRBJ1-4
TGTGCCAGCAGCCATTCGCCTGAAAAACTGTTTTTT
CASSHSPEKLFF
>NA|TRBV9|NA|TRBJ2-1
TGTGCCAGCAGCGTACGGCCTTACAATGAGCAGTTCTTC
CASSVRPYNEQFF
>NA|TRBV30|NA|TRBJ1-1
TGTGCCTGGATCCAATGGAGGGGGAACACTGAAGCTTTCTTT
CAWIQWRGNTEAFF
>NA|TRBV4-3|NA|TRBJ1-4
TGCGCCAGCAGCCAGAGTTCCAGGATAGGAAGGAATGAAAAACTGTTTTTT
CASSQSSRIGRNEKLFF
>NA|TRBV19|NA|TRBJ1-5
TGTGCCAGTAGTGAGAGGGGAGATAGCAATCAGCCCCAGCATTTT
CASSERGDSNQPQHF
>NA|TRBV4-1|NA|TRBJ2-7
TGCGCCAGCAGCCAAGATCGGCGCTACGAGCAGTACTTC
CASSQDRRYEQYF
>NA|TRBV7-2|NA|TRBJ2-3
TGTGCCAGCAGCTTAGGGAGCGGGTGGACAGATACGCAGTATTTT
CASSLGSGWTDTQYF
>NA|TRBV7-2|NA|TRBJ1-5
TGTGCCAGCAGCCAACGGAGGACCGGGCGGGGTAATCAGCCCCAGCATTTT
CASSQRRTGRGNQPQHF
>NA|TRBV15|NA|TRBJ2-7
TGTGCCACCAGCAGTAGCCGGGCCTACGAGCAGTACTTC
CATSSSRAYEQYF
>NA|TRBV27|NA|TRBJ1-4
TGTGCCAGCAGTCCATCCTTAAGGGCCCCTAATGAAAAACTGTTTTTT
CASSPSLRAPNEKLFF
>NA|TRBV7-2|NA|TRBJ2-7
TGTGCCAGCAGCCTCTACACCGGGAACACCTACGAGCAGTACTTC
CASSLYTGNTYEQYF
>NA|TRBV6-1|NA|TRBJ2-5
TGTGCCAGCAGTGAAGATCGGCTAACAGAAGAGACCCAGTACTTC
CASSEDRLTEETQYF
>NA|TRBV5-1|NA|TRBJ1-5
TGCGCCAGCAGCTTGACCGGGGGGGAGCCCCAGCATTTT
CASSLTGGEPQHF
>NA|TRBV11-2|NA|TRBJ1-3
TGTGCCAGCAGCCCAGGGTACAGGAACACCATATATTTT
CASSPGYRNTIYF
>NA|TRBV7-3|NA|TRBJ2-1
TGTGCCAGCAGCTTATTAGTTACCGCCGGGTCACTGTACAATGAGCAGTTCTTC
CASSLLVTAGSLYNEQFF
>NA|TRBV5-1|NA|TRBJ2-5
TGCGTCAGCAGCTTGGCCCTGGCAGAGACCCAGTACTTC
CVSSLALAETQYF
>NA|TRBV28|NA|TRBJ1-4
TGTGCCAGCAGTCCTTTTCAGGGGTTCTGGGAAAAACTGTTTTTT
CASSPFQGFWEKLFF
>TRBD1|TRBV6-2/TRBV6-3|NA|TRBJ1-2
TGTGCCAGCAGTGGGGGACAGGGATATGGCTACACCTTC
CASSGGQGYGYTF
>NA|TRBV6-2/TRBV6-3|NA|TRBJ1-2
TGTGCCAGCAGTTACTTCAGGACAGACTATGGCTACACCTTC
CASSYFRTDYGYTF
>TRBD1|TRBV5-1|NA|TRBJ1-1
TGCGCCAGCAGCTCGAGGACAGGAGCTGAAGCTTTCTTT
CASSSRTGAEAFF
>NA|TRBV19|NA|TRBJ2-1
TGTGCCAGTAGTATCTCACGGACAGCTTACAATGAGCAGTTCTTC
CASSISRTAYNEQFF
>NA|TRBV4-1|NA|TRBJ1-4
TGCGCCAGCAGCCGCCAGGCCTTCACTAATGAAAAACTGTTTTTT
CASSRQAFTNEKLFF
>NA|TRBV27|NA|TRBJ1-1
TGTGCCAGCAGTTTTACCCCGGGGGGTGAAGCTTTCTTT
CASSFTPGGEAFF
>TRBD1|TRBV5-1|few|TRBJ2-7
TGCGCCAGCAGCTTGGTAGACAGGGTCTCCTACGAGCAGTACTTC
CASSLVDRVSYEQYF
>NA|TRBV7-9|NA|TRBJ2-1
TGTGCCAGCAGCCTAGGCCCAGGCAAGAATGAGCAGTTCTTC
CASSLGPGKNEQFF
>NA|TRBV29-1|NA|TRBJ2-3
TGCAGCGTTCCCCAGGGCCTAGATACGCAGTATTTT
CSVPQGLDTQYF